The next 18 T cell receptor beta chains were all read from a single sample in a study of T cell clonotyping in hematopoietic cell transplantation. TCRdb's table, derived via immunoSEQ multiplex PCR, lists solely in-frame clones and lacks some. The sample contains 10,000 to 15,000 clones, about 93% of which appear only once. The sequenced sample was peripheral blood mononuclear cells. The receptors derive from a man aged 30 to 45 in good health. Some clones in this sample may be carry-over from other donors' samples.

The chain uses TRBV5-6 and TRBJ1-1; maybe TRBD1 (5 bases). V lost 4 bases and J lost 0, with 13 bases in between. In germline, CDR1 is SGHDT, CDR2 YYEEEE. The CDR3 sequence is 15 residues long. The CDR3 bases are TGTGCCAGCAGCCCGACAAGGGGCCTGAACACTGAAGCTTTCTTT. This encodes CASSPTRGLNTEAFF.

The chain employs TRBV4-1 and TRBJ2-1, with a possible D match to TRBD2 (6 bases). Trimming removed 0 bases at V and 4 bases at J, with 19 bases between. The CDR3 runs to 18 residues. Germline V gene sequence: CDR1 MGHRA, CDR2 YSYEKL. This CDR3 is CASSQDSGAGPNYNEQFF. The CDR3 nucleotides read TGCGCCAGCAGCCAAGATTCTGGGGCGGGGCCCAATTACAATGAGCAGTTCTTC.

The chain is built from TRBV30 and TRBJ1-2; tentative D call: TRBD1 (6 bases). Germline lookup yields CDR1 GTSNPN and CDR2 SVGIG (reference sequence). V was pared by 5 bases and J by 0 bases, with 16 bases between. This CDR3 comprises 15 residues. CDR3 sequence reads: CAWAAGGRANYGYTF. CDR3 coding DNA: TGTGCCTGGGCCGCTGGGGGCAGAGCTAACTATGGCTACACCTTC.

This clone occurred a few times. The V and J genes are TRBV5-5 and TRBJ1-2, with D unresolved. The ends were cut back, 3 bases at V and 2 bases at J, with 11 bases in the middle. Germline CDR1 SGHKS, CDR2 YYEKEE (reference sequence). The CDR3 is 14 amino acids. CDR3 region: CASSSDGQNYGYTF. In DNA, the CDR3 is TGTGCCAGCAGCTCGGACGGGCAAAACTATGGCTACACCTTC.

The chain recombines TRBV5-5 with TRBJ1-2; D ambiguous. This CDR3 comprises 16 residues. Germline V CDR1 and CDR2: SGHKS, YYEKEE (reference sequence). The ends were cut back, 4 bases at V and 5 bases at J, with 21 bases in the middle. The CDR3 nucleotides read TGTGCCAGCAGCCTGGGTGAAATGGCCGCCATATATGGCTACACCTTC. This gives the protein CASSLGEMAAIYGYTF.

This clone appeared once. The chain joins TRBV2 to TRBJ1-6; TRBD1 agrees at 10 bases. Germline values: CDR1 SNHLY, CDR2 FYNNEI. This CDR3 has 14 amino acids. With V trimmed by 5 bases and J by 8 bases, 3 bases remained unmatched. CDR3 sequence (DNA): TGTGCCAGCAGTCCCGGGACAGGGGATTCACCCCTCCACTTT. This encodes CASSPGTGDSPLHF.

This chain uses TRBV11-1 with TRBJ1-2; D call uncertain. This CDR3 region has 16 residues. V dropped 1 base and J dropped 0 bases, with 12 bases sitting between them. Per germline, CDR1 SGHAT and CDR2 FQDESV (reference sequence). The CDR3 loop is CASSLDGSEANYGYTF. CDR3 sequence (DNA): TGTGCCAGCAGCTTAGACGGATCAGAAGCTAACTATGGCTACACCTTC.

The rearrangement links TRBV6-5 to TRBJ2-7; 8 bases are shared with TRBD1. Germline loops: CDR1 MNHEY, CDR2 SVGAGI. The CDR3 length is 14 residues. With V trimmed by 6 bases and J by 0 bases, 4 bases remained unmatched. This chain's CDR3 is CASRRTGSSYEQYF. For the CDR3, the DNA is TGTGCCAGCAGAAGGACAGGGAGCTCCTACGAGCAGTACTTC.

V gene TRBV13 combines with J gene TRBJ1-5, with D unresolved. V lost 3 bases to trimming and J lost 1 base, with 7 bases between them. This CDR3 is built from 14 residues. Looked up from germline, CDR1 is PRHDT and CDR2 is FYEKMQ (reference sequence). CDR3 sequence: CASSFRASNQPQHF. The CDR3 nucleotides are TGTGCCAGCAGCTTCAGAGCCAGCAATCAGCCCCAGCATTTT.

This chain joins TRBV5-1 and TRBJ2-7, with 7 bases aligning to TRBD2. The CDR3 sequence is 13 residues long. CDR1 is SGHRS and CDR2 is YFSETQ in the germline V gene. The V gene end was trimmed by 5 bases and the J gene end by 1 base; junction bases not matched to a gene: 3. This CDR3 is CASRRGRSYEQYF. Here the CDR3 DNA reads TGCGCCAGCAGGCGGGGGAGGTCCTACGAGCAGTACTTC.

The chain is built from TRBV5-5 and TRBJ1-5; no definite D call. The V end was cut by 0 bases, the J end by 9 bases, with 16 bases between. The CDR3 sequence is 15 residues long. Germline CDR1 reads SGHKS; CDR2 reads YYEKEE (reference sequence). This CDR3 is CASSLALAMTPPQHF. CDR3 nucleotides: TGTGCCAGCAGCTTGGCTCTCGCGATGACACCGCCCCAGCATTTT.

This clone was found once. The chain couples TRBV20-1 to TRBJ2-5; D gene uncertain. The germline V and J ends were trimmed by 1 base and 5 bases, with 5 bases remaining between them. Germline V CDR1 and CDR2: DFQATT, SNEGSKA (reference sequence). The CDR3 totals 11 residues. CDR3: CSARVGETQYF. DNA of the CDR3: TGCAGTGCTAGAGTGGGGGAGACCCAGTACTTC.

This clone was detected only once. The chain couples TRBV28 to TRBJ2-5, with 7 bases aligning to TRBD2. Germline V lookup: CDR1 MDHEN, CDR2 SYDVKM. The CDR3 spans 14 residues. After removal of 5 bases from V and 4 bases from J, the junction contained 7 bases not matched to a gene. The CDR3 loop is CASSTGTGGETQYF. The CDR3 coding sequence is TGTGCCAGCAGTACGGGGACGGGGGGAGAGACCCAGTACTTC. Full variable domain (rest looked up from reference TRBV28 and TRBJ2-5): DVKVTQSSRYLVKRTGEKVFLECVQDMDHENMFWYRQDPGLGLRLIYFSYDVKMKEKGDIPEGYSVSREKKERFSLILESASTNQTSMYLCASSTGTGGETQYFGPGTRLLVL.

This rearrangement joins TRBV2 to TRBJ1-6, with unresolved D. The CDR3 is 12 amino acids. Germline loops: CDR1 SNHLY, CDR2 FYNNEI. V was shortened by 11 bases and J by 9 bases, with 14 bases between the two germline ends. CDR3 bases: TGTGCCGGCTGGGGTTTAGGTTCACCCCTCCACTTT. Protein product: CAGWGLGSPLHF.

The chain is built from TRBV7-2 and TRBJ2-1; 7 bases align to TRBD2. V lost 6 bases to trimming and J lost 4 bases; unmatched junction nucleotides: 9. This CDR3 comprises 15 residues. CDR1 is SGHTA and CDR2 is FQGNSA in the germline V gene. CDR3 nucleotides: TGTGCCAGCAGTCTTGCCTTTAGCGGGTACAATGAGCAGTTCTTC. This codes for CASSLAFSGYNEQFF.

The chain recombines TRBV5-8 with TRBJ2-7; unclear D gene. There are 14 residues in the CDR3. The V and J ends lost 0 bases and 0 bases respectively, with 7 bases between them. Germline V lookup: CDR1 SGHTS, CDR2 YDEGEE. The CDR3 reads CASSLGHVSYEQYF. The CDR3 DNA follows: TGTGCCAGCAGCTTGGGACACGTCTCCTACGAGCAGTACTTC.

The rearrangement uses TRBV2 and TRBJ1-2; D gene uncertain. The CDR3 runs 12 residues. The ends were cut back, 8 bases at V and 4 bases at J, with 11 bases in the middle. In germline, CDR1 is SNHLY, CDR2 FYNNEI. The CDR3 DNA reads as TGTGCCAGCCTGGGGAGAGGCTATGGCTACACCTTC. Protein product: CASLGRGYGYTF. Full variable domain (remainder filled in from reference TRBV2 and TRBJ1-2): EPEVTQTPSHQVTQMGQEVILRCVPISNHLYFYWYRQILGQKVEFLVSFYNNEISEKSEIFDDQFSVERPDGSNFTLKIRSTKLEDSAMYFCASLGRGYGYTFGSGTRLTVV.

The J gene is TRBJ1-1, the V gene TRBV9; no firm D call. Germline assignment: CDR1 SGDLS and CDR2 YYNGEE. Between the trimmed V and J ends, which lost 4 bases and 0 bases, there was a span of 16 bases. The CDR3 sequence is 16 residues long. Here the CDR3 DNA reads TGTGCCAGCAGCCCCTGGGATGGCCGTATGAACACTGAAGCTTTCTTT. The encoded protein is CASSPWDGRMNTEAFF.